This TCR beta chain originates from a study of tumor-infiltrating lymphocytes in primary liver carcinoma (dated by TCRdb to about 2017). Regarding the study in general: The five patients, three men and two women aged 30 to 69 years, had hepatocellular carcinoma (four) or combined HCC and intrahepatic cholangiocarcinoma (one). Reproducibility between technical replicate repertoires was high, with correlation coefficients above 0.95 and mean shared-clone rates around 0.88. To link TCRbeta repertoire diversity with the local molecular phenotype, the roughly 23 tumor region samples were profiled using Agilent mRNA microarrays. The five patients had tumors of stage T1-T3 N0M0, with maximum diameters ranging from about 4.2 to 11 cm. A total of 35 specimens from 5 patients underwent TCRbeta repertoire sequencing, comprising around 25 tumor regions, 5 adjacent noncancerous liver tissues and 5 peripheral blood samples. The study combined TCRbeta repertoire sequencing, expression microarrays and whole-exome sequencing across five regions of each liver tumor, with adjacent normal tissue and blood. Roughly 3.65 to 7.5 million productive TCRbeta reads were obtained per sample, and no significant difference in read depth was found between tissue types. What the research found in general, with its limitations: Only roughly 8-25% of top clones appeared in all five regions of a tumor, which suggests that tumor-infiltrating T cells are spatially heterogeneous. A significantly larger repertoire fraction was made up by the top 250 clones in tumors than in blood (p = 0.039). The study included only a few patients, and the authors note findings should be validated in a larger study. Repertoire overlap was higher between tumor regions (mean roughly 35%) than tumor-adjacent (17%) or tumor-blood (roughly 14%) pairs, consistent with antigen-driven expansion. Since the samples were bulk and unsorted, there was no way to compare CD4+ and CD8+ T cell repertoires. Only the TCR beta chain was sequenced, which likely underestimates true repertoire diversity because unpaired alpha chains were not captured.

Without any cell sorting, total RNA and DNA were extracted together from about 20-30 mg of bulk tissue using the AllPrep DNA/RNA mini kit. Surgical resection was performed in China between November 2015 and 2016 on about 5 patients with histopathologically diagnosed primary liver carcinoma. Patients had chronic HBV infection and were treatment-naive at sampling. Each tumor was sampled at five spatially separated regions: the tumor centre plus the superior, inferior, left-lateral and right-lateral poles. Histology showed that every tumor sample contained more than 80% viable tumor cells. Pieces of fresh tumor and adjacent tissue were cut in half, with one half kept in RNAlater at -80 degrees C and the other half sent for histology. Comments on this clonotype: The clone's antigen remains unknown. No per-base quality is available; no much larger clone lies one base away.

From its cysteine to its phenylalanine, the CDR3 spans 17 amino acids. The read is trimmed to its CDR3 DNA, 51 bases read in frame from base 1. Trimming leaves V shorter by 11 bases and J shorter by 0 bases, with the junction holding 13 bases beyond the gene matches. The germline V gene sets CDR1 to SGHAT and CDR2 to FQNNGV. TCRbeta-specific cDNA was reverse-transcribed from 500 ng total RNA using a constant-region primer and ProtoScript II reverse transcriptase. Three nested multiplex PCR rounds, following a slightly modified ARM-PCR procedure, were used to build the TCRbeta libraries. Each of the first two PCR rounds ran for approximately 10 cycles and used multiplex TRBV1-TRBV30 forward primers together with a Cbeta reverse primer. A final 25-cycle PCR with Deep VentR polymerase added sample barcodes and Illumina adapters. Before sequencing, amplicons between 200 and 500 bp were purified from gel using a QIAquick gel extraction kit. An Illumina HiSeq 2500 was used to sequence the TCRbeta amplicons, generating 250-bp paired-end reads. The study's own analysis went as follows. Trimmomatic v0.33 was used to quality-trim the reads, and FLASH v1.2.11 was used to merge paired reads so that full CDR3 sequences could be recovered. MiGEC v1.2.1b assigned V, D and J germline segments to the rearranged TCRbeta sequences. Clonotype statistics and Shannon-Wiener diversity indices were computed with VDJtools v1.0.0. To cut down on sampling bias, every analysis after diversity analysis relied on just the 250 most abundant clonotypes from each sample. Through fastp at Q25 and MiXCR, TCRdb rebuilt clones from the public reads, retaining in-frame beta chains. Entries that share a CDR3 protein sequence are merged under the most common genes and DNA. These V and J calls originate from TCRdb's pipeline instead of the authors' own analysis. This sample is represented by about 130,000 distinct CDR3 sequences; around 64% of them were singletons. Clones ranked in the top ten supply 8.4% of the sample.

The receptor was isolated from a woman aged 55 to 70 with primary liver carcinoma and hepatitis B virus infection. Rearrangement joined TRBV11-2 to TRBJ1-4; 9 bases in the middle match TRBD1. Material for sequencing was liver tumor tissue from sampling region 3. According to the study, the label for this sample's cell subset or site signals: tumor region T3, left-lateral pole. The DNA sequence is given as TGTGCCGGCAACTTGCACAGGGGGCTGGCAACTAATGAAAAACTGTTTTTT. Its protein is CAGNLHRGLATNEKLFF. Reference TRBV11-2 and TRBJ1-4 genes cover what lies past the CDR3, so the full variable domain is EAGVAQSPRYKIIEKRQSVAFWCNPISGHATLYWYQQILGQGPKLLIQFQNNGVVDDSQLPKDRFSAERLKGVDSTLKIQPAKLEDSAVYLCAGNLHRGLATNEKLFFGSGTQLSVL.